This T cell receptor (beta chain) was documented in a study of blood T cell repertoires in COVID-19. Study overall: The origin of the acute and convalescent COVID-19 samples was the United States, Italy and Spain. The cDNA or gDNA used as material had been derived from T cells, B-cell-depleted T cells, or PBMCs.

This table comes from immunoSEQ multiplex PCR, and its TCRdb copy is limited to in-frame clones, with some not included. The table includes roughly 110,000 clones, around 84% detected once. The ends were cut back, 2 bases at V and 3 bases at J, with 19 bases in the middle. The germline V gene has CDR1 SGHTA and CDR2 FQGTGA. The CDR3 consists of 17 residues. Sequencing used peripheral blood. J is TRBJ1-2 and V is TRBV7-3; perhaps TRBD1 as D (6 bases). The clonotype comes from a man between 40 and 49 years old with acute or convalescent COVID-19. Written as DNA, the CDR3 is TGTGCCAGCAGCTTAGGGGCAGGGGTTGGCTCAGACTATGGCTACACCTTC. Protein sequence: CASSLGAGVGSDYGYTF.